The clone carrying this T cell receptor (beta chain) was observed a few times. Using its own MiXCR run on the RACE reads, TCRdb lists one record per CDR3 protein. This table holds a few hundred thousand distinct CDR3 sequences, about 7.7% found once. The CDR3 runs 16 residues. V lost 1 base and J lost 3, with 15 bases in between. CDR1 and CDR2 from the germline V gene are MNHEY and SVGEGT. Specified time point: pre-sensitization, week 0. Treatment specified: therapeutic diphenylcyclopropenone sensitization with weekly scalp DPC. Non-pregnant alopecia patients aged 18 to 70, suitable for DPC therapy. This sample was taken from a study of human T cells and chemical hapten exposure.

V and J are TRBV6-2 or TRBV6-3 and TRBJ2-5; perhaps D is TRBD1 or TRBD2 (5 bases each). The sequence was collected from a man aged 18 to 35 with alopecia areata. Some clones in this sample may be carry-over from other donors' samples. Material: whole blood, obtained in connection with sensitization to the hapten diphenylcyclopropenone (DPC). The CDR3 sequence is CASSYYTGTIKETQYF. CDR3 nucleotide sequence: TGTGCCAGCAGTTACTATACCGGGACGATAAAAGAGACCCAGTACTTC.